Listed below are T cell receptor beta chains from one sample, sequenced in a study of Graves' ophthalmopathy and Graves' hyperthyroidism. TCRdb re-analysed the multiplex PCR reads in MiXCR, keeping a single row per CDR3 protein. The table lists around 1.1 million distinct CDR3 sequences, 35% to 40% of them singletons, with roughly 11% in the top ten. Sequencing input: peripheral blood or thyroid tissue (not recorded which). Receptor source: an adult man with Graves' hyperthyroidism. The CDR3 runs from the conserved cysteine through the conserved F or W. Fields, in order: V gene, D gene, clone size, J gene, CDR3 protein, CDR3 DNA. D genes are given only for firm matches. Not every row has a clone size; where given, it reads once, few, many or a size class.

TRBV29-1	TRBD2	-	TRBJ2-3	CSVEDLLAGGSTDTQYF	TGCAGCGTTGAAGATCTCCTAGCGGGGGGTAGCACAGATACGCAGTATTTT
TRBV12-3/TRBV12-4	TRBD1	-	TRBJ1-5	CASRFGQGSNQPQHF	TGTGCCAGCAGATTCGGACAGGGTAGCAATCAGCCCCAGCATTTT
TRBV20-1	-	-	TRBJ1-1	CSASPTGPTEAFF	TGCAGTGCTAGCCCGACAGGCCCCACTGAAGCTTTCTTT
TRBV11-2	-	-	TRBJ1-1	CASSLRELRNLNTEAFF	TGTGCCAGCAGCTTACGGGAACTACGTAACTTGAACACTGAAGCTTTCTTT
TRBV10-3	-	many	TRBJ1-2	CAISEWAIKRNYGYTF	TGTGCCATCAGTGAGTGGGCTATCAAGCGGAACTATGGCTACACCTTC
TRBV29-1	-	-	TRBJ1-2	CSATGTGEYRNYGYTF	TGCAGCGCAACAGGGACCGGGGAATATCGTAACTATGGCTACACCTTC
TRBV5-5	-	many	TRBJ2-7	CASSPTGWADYEQYF	TGTGCCAGCAGCCCGACGGGGTGGGCGGACTACGAGCAGTACTTC
TRBV29-1	-	many	TRBJ2-5	CSVGAYRETQYF	TGCAGCGTTGGTGCTTACCGGGAGACCCAGTACTTC
TRBV2	TRBD1	many	TRBJ2-7	CASTSQGAWEQYF	TGTGCCAGCACTTCTCAGGGGGCATGGGAGCAGTACTTC
TRBV27	TRBD1	-	TRBJ1-2	CASSSSGTGIHTF	TGTGCCAGCAGTTCTTCCGGGACAGGGATTCACACCTTC
TRBV5-5	TRBD1	-	TRBJ1-1	CASSETGQGWVEAFF	TGTGCCAGCAGCGAGACGGGACAGGGGTGGGTTGAAGCTTTCTTT
TRBV25-1	-	-	TRBJ1-1	CASRMTTMNTEAFF	TGTGCCAGCAGGATGACAACGATGAACACTGAAGCTTTCTTT
TRBV5-1	-	many	TRBJ1-2	CASSSGSGGDYGYTF	TGCGCCAGCAGCAGCGGGTCGGGAGGTGACTATGGCTACACCTTC
TRBV7-2	-	-	TRBJ2-5	CASSLAGDVTQYF	TGTGCCAGCAGCTTAGCGGGGGACGTGACCCAGTACTTC
TRBV5-6	-	-	TRBJ2-5	CASSLARDQPQYF	TGTGCCAGCAGCTTGGCGAGGGATCAGCCCCAGTACTTC
TRBV20-1	-	few	TRBJ2-7	CSARDYLSYEQYF	TGCAGTGCTAGAGATTACCTGTCCTACGAGCAGTACTTC
TRBV19	-	many	TRBJ1-5	CASSMTSFLNQPQHF	TGTGCCAGTAGTATGACCAGTTTCCTCAATCAGCCCCAGCATTTT
TRBV6-5	-	many	TRBJ1-1	CASGRDVVTEAFF	TGTGCCAGCGGGAGGGACGTAGTCACTGAAGCTTTCTTT
TRBV3-1	-	few	TRBJ1-4	CASTPGGFTNEKLFF	TGTGCCAGCACCCCGGGAGGCTTCACTAATGAAAAACTGTTTTTT
TRBV15	-	-	TRBJ2-5	CATSSDGTTQYF	TGTGCCACCAGCAGCGATGGGACTACCCAGTACTTC
TRBV5-1	TRBD1	many	TRBJ1-5	CASRETGGQPQHF	TGCGCCAGCAGGGAAACAGGGGGCCAGCCCCAGCATTTT
TRBV6-1	-	few	TRBJ1-2	CASSEDGNLGYTF	TGTGCCAGCAGTGAAGATGGCAATCTTGGCTACACCTTC
TRBV4-2	TRBD2	many	TRBJ2-7	CASSQGAGVGFEQYF	TGTGCCAGCAGCCAAGGAGCGGGAGTGGGCTTCGAGCAGTACTTC
TRBV29-1	-	-	TRBJ2-2	CSVADNTGELFF	TGCAGCGTTGCAGATAACACCGGGGAGCTGTTTTTT
TRBV5-1	TRBD1	many	TRBJ1-4	CASSYGDRDVEKLFF	TGCGCCAGCAGCTATGGGGACAGGGACGTTGAAAAACTGTTTTTT
TRBV9	-	-	TRBJ2-5	CASSPGTPGGTQYF	TGTGCCAGCAGCCCCGGGACTCCAGGTGGGACCCAGTACTTC
TRBV29-1	-	-	TRBJ1-1	CSVEDRGRMNTEAFF	TGCAGCGTTGAAGATCGGGGAAGAATGAACACTGAAGCTTTCTTT
TRBV29-1	-	-	TRBJ1-2	CSVAARDGDTF	TGCAGCGTTGCAGCCAGGGATGGGGACACCTTC
TRBV11-2	TRBD2	few	TRBJ2-7	CASTVGLAGYEQYF	TGTGCCAGCACCGTCGGACTAGCGGGCTACGAGCAGTACTTC
TRBV6-4	-	-	TRBJ1-4	CASSFGVGGENEKLFF	TGTGCCAGCAGTTTCGGGGTTGGGGGGGAAAATGAAAAACTGTTTTTT
TRBV10-3	TRBD1	-	TRBJ1-5	CASRTDTGTGYFQPQHF	TGTGCCAGCAGGACAGACACCGGGACAGGGTATTTCCAGCCCCAGCATTTT
TRBV19	TRBD1	few	TRBJ2-5	CASSPTPTGTGGTQYF	TGTGCCAGTAGTCCGACACCGACAGGGACGGGCGGGACCCAGTACTTC
TRBV6-5	TRBD1	-	TRBJ1-5	CASSYGRGGQPQHF	TGTGCCAGCAGTTACGGCAGGGGGGGACAGCCCCAGCATTTT
TRBV5-8	-	many	TRBJ1-6	CASSLIAWGVGSPLHF	TGTGCCAGCAGCTTGATCGCGTGGGGAGTCGGTTCACCCCTCCACTTT
TRBV29-1	-	-	TRBJ2-7	CSVRGMEDYEQYF	TGCAGCGTACGGGGCATGGAAGATTACGAGCAGTACTTC
TRBV4-1	TRBD1	many	TRBJ1-5	CASSQDDRGGNQPQHF	TGCGCCAGCAGCCAAGATGACAGGGGAGGCAATCAGCCCCAGCATTTT
TRBV6-5	-	many	TRBJ2-7	CASSYSTASYEQYF	TGTGCCAGCAGTTACTCGACAGCCTCCTACGAGCAGTACTTC
TRBV29-1	-	many	TRBJ2-7	CSPKHWTNEQYF	TGCAGCCCGAAACACTGGACCAACGAGCAGTACTTC
TRBV4-1	TRBD1	many	TRBJ1-1	CASSLNRGLNTEAFF	TGCGCCAGCAGCCTTAACAGGGGTCTGAACACTGAAGCTTTCTTT